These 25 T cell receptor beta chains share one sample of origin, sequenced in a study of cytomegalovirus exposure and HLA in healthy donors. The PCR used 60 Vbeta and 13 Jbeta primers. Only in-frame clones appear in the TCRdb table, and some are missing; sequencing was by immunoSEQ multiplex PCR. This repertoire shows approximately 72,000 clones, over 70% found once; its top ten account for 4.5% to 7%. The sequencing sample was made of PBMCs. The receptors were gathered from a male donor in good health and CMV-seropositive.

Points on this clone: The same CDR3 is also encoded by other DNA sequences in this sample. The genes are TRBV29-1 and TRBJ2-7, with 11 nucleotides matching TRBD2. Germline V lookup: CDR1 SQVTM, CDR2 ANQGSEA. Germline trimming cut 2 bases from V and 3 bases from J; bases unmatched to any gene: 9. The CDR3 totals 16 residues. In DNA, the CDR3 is TGCAGCGTTGAAATACTTAGCGGGGGGGGAAGCTACGAGCAGTACTTC. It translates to CSVEILSGGGSYEQYF.

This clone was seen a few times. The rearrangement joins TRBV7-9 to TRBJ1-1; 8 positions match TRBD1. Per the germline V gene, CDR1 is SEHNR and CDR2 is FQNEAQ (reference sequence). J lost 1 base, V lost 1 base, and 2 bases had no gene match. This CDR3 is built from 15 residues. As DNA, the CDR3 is TGTGCCAGCAGCTTAGGGGACAGGAGGAACACTGAAGCTTTCTTT. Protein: CASSLGDRRNTEAFF.

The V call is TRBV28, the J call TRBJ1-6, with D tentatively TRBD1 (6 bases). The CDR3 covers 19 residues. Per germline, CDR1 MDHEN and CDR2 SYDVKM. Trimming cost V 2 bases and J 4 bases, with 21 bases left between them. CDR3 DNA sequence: TGTGCCAGCAGTTTAACATCCGGGACAAAAGGTGGATATAATTCACCCCTCCACTTT. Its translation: CASSLTSGTKGGYNSPLHF.

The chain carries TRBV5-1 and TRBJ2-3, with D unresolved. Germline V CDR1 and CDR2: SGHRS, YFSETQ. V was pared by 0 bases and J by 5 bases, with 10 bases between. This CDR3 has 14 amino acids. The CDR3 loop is CASSLGHLEDTQYF. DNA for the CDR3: TGCGCCAGCAGCTTGGGACATTTGGAAGATACGCAGTATTTT. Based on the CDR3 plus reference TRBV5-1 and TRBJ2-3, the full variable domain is KAGVTQTPRYLIKTRGQQVTLSCSPISGHRSVSWYQQTPGQGLQFLFEYFSETQRNKGNFPGRFSGRQFSNSRSEMNVSTLELGDSALYLCASSLGHLEDTQYFGPGTRLTVL.

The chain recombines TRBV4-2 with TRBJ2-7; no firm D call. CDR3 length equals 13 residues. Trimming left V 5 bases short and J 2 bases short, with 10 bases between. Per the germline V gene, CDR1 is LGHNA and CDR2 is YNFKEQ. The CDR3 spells CASSKGDTYEQYF. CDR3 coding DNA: TGTGCCAGCAGCAAAGGAGATACCTACGAGCAGTACTTC.

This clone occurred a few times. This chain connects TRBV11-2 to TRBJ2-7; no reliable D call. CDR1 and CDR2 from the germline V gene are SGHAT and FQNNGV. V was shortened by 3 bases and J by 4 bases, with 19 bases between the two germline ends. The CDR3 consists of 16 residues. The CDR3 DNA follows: TGTGCCAGCAGCTTTTTCGAGCAGAAGGCGGCATACGAGCAGTACTTC. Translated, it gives CASSFFEQKAAYEQYF.

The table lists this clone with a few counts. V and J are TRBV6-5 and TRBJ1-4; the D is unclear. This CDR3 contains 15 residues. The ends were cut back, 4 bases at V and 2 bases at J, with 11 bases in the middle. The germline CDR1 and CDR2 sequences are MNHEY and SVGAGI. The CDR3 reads CASSSGGRTNEKLFF. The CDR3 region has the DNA TGTGCCAGCAGTTCAGGAGGCAGGACTAATGAAAAACTGTTTTTT.

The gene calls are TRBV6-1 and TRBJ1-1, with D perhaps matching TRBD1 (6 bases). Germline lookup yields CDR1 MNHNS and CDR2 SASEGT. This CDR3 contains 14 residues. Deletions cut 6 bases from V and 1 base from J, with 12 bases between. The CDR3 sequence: CASSLRTENTEAFF. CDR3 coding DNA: TGTGCCAGCAGCCTTCGGACAGAGAACACTGAAGCTTTCTTT.

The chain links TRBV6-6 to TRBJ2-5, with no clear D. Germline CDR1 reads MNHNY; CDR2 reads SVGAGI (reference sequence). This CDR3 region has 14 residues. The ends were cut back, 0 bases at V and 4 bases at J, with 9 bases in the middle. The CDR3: CASSYSVQAETQYF. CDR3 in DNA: TGTGCCAGCAGTTACTCGGTCCAGGCAGAGACCCAGTACTTC.

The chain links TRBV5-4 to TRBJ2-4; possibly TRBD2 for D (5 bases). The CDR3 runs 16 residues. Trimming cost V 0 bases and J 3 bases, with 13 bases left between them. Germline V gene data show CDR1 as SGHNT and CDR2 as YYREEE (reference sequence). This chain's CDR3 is CASSLAGLGVKNIQYF. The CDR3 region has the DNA TGTGCCAGCAGCTTGGCTGGGTTGGGAGTCAAAAACATTCAGTACTTC.

Here the CDR3 reads CASSLGQDSGEQYF. The CDR3 DNA follows: TGTGCCAGCAGCTTAGGGCAGGATTCTGGCGAGCAGTACTTC. This chain connects TRBV7-9 to TRBJ2-7; D remains unclear. The V end was cut by 1 base, the J end by 6 bases, with 13 bases between. Germline values: CDR1 SEHNR, CDR2 FQNEAQ (reference sequence). The CDR3 is 14 residues long.

The CDR3 nucleotides are TGTGCCAGCAGCGTCGCTTCTAGCGTTTTGTCAGCCGAGCAGTACTTC. Translating it yields CASSVASSVLSAEQYF. The chain links TRBV9 to TRBJ2-7; possibly TRBD2 for D (6 bases). The CDR3 contains 16 residues. Trimming pared 2 bases from V and 6 bases from J, leaving 21 bases between. Germline V CDR1 and CDR2: SGDLS, YYNGEE.

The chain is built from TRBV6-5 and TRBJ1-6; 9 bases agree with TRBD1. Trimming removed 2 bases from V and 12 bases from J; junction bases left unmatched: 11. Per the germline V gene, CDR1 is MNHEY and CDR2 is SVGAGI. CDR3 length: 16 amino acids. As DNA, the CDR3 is TGTGCCAGCAGTTACACCGGACAGGGGTCCATTAGACCCCTCCACTTT. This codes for CASSYTGQGSIRPLHF.

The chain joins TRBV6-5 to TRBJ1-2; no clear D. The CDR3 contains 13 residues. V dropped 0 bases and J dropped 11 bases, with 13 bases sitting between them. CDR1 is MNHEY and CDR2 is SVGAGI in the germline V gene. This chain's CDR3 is CASSYSGRVVYTF. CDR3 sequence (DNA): TGTGCCAGCAGTTACTCCGGGAGGGTGGTTTACACCTTC.

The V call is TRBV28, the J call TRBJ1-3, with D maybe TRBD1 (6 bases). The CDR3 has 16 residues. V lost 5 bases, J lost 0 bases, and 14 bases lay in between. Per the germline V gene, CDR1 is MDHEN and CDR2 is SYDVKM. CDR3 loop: CASSPQGLSSGNTIYF. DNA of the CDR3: TGTGCCAGCAGTCCCCAGGGGCTATCCTCTGGAAACACCATATATTTT.

CDR3 bases: TGTGCCAGCAGCCTCCGACTAGCGGGGGGGGCCGAGCAGTACTTC. Its translation: CASSLRLAGGAEQYF. The V and J genes are TRBV7-2 and TRBJ2-7, with 14 nucleotides matching TRBD2. Trimming removed 5 bases from V and 6 bases from J; junction bases left unmatched: 6. There are 15 residues in the CDR3. CDR1 and CDR2 (germline): SGHTA, FQGNSA.

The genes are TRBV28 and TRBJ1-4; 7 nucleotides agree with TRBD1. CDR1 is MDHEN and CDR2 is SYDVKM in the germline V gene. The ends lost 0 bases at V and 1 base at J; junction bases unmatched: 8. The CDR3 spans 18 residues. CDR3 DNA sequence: TGTGCCAGCAGTTTATGGACAGGGAAGGAGTTAACTAATGAAAAACTGTTTTTT. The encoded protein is CASSLWTGKELTNEKLFF.

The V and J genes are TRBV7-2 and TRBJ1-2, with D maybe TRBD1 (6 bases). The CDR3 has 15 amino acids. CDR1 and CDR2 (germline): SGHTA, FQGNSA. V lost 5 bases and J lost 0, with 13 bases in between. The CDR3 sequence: CASSTYRVANYGYTF. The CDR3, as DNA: TGTGCCAGCAGCACCTACAGGGTAGCTAACTATGGCTACACCTTC.

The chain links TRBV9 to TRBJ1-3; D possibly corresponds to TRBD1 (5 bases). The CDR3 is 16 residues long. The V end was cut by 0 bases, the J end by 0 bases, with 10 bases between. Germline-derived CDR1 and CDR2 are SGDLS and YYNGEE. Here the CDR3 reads CASSVGGDVSGNTIYF. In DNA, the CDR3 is TGTGCCAGCAGCGTAGGGGGGGATGTCTCTGGAAACACCATATATTTT.

CDR3 bases: TGTGCCAGCAGCGCCACAGGGTCCGAGCAGTACTTC. Translating gives CASSATGSEQYF. The V and J genes are TRBV9 and TRBJ2-7; perhaps TRBD1 as D (6 bases). The length of the CDR3 is 12 residues. V lost 3 bases to trimming and J lost 6 bases, with 10 bases between them. CDR1 SGDLS and CDR2 YYNGEE come from the germline V gene.

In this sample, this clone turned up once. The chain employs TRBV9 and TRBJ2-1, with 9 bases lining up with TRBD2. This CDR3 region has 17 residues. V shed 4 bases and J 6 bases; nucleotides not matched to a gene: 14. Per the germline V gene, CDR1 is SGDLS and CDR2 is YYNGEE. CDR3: CASSPRGLAGRFNEQFF. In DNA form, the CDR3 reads TGTGCCAGCAGCCCCCGAGGTCTAGCGGGGCGCTTCAATGAGCAGTTCTTC.

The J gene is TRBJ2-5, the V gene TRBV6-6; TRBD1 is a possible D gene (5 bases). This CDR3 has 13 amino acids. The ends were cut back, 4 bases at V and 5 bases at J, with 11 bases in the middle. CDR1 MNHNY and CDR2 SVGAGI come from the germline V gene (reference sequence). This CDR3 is CASSLQVMETQYF. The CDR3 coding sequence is TGTGCCAGCAGTTTACAGGTGATGGAGACCCAGTACTTC.

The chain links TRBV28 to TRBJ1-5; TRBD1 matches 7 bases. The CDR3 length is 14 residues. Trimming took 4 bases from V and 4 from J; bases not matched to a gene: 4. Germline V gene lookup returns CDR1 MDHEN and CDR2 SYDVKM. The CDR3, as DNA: TGTGCCAGCAGTTCCTTACAGGGGAATCAGCCCCAGCATTTT. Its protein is CASSSLQGNQPQHF.

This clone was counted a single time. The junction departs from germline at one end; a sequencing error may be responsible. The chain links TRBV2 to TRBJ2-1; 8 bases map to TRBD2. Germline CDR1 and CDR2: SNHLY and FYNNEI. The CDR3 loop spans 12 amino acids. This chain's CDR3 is CASYSGGGLQLF. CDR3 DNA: TGTGCCAGCTATTCCGGGGGGGGACTCCAGCTCTTC. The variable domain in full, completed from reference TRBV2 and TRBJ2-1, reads EPEVTQTPSHQVTQMGQEVILRCVPISNHLYFYWYRQILGQKVEFLVSFYNNEISEKSEIFDDQFSVERPDGSNFTLKIRSTKLEDSAMYFCASYSGGGLQLFGPGTRLTVL.

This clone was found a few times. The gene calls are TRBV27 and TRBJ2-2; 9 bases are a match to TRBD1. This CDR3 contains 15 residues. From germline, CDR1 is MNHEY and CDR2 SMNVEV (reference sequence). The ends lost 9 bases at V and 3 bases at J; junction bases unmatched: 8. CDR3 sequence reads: CASHLQGAHTGELFF. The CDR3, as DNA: TGTGCCAGTCACCTACAGGGGGCTCACACCGGGGAGCTGTTTTTT.